This T cell receptor beta chain was profiled in a study of regulatory T cells in long-lasting Graves disease. Study results and caveats: TRBV28, TRBJ1-2 and TRBJ2-5 were favored in persistent disease.

The time point denotes: newly diagnosed GD, antithyroid drugs for less than 3 months. RNA isolated from PBMCs was used to make the TCR library. Germline lookup yields CDR1 SGHVS and CDR2 FNYEAQ. V was trimmed by 4 bases and J by 0 bases, leaving 10 bases between them. The CDR3 consists of 15 residues. As to this clonotype: Its antigen remains unidentified.

In building TCR beta libraries, iRepertoire HTBI primers were used together with Arm-PCR of CDR3 regions. MiXCR was run by TCRdb on the multiplex PCR reads, yielding one entry per CDR3 protein. The table has 300,000 to 400,000 distinct CDR3 sequences, approximately 15% seen once. These same data were also listed under a study on T cells in Graves' hyperthyroidism and ophthalmopathy. From that report: The HTBI primer set was used in a first-round RT-PCR of the TCR CDR3.

The receptor comes from a man in his forties with Graves disease. The chain has TRBV7-6 and TRBJ1-3; D is perhaps TRBD1 (5 bases). This material consisted of peripheral blood mononuclear cells (PBMCs), taken at new diagnosis, from a patient treated with antithyroid drugs. CDR3 DNA sequence: TGTGCCAGCAGCTCGACAGTAGGCTCTGGAAACACCATATATTTT. It encodes CASSSTVGSGNTIYF.